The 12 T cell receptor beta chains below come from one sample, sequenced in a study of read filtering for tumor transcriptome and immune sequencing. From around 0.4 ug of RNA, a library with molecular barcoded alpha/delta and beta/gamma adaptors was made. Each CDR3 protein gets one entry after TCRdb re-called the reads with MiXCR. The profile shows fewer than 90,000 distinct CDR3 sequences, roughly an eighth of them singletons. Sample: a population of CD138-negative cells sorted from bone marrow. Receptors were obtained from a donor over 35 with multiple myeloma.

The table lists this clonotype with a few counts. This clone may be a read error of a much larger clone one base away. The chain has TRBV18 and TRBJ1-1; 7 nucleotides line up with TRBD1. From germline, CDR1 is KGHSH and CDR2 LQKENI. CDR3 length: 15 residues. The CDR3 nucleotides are TGTCCCAGCTCACCACAGGAGGGGGCGAACACTGAAGCTTTCTTT. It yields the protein CPSSPQEGANTEAFF.

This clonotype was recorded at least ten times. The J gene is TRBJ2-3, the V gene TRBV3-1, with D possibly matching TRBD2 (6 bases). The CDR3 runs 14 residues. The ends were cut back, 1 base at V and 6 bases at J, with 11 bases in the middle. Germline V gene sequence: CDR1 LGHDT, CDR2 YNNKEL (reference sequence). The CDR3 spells CASSQGGGADTQYF. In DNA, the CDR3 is TGTGCCAGCAGCCAAGGAGGAGGGGCCGATACGCAGTATTTT.

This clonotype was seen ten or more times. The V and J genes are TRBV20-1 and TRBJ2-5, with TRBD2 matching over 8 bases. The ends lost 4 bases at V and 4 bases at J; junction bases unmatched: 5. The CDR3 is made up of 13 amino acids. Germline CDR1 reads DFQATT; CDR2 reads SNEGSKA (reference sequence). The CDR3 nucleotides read TGCAGTGCTAACGGGAGGGGAGGAGAGACCCAGTACTTC. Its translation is CSANGRGGETQYF.

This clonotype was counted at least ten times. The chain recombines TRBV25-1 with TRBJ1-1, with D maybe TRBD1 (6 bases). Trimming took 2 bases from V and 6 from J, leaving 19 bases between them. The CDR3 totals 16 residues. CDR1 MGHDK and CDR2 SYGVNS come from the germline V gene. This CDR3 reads CASSEVGGGREAEAFF. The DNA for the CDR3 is TGTGCCAGCAGTGAAGTCGGGGGGGGCAGGGAAGCTGAAGCTTTCTTT. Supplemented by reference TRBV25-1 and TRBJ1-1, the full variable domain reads EADIYQTPRYLVIGTGKKITLECSQTMGHDKMYWYQQDPGMELHLIHYSYGVNSTEKGDLSSESTVSRIRTEHFPLTLESARPSHTSQYLCASSEVGGGREAEAFFGQGTRLTVV.

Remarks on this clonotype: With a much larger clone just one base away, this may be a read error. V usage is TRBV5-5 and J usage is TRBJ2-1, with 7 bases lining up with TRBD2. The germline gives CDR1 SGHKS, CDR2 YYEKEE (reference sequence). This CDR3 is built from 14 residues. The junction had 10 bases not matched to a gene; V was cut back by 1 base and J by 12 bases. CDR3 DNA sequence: TGTGCCAGCAGCTTGAGCCTAGCGGCAGCGTGGCAGTTCTTC. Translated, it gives CASSLSLAAAWQFF. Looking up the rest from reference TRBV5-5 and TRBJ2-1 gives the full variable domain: DAGVTQSPTHLIKTRGQQVTLRCSPISGHKSVSWYQQVLGQGPQFIFQYYEKEERGRGNFPDRFSARQFPNYSSELNVNALLLGDSALYLCASSLSLAAAWQFFGPGTRLTVL.

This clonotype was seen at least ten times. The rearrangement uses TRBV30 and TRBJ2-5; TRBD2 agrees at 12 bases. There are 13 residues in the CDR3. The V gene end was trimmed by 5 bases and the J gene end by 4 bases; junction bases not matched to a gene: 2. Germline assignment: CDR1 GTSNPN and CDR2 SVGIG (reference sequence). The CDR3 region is CAWLAGGLETQYF. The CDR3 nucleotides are TGTGCCTGGCTAGCGGGAGGGTTAGAGACCCAGTACTTC. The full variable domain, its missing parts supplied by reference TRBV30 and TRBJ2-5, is SQTIHQWPATLVQPVGSPLSLECTVEGTSNPNLYWYRQAAGRGLQLLFYSVGIGQISSEVPQNLSASRPQDRQFILSSKKLLLSDSGFYLCAWLAGGLETQYFGPGTRLLVL.

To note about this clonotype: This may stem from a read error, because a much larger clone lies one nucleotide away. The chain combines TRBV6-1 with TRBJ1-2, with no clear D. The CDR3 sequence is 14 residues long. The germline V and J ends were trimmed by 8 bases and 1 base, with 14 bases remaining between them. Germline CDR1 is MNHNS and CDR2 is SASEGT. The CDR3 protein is CASSLDSLNYGYTF. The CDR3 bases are TGTGCCAGCTCCCTGGACTCCCTTAACTATGGCTACACCTTC.

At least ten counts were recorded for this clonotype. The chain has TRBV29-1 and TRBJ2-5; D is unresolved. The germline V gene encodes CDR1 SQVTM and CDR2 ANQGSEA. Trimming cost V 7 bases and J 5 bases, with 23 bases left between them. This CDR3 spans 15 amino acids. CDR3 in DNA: TGCAGCGCAACCCCCCGTCGGCCGGCGGCGGAGACCCAGTACTTC. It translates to CSATPRRPAAETQYF. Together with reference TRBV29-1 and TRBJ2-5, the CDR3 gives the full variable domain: SAVISQKPSRDICQRGTSLTIQCQVDSQVTMMFWYRQQPGQSLTLIATANQGSEATYESGFVIDKFPISRPNLTFSTLTVSNMSPEDSSIYLCSATPRRPAAETQYFGPGTRLLVL.

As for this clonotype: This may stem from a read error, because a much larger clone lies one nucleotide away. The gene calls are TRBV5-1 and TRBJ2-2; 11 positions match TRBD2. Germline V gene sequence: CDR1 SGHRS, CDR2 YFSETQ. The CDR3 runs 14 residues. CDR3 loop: CASSAGTSGGGLFF. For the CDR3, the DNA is TGCGCCAGCAGCGCTGGGACTAGCGGCGGGGGGCTGTTTTTT.

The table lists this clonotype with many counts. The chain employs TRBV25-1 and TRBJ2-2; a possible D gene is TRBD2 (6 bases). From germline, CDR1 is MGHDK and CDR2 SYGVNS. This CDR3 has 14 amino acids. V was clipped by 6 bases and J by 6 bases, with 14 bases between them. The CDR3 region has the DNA TGTGCCAGCAGCGGGAGTTTTAGTGCCGGGGAGCTGTTTTTT. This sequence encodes CASSGSFSAGELFF.

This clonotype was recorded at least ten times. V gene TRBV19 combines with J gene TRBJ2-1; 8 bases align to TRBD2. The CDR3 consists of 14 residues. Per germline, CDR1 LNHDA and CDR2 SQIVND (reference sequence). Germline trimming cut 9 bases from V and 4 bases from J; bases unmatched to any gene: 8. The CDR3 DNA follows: TGTGCCAGCGCACCGGGACTAGGTTACAATGAGCAGTTCTTC. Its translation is CASAPGLGYNEQFF.

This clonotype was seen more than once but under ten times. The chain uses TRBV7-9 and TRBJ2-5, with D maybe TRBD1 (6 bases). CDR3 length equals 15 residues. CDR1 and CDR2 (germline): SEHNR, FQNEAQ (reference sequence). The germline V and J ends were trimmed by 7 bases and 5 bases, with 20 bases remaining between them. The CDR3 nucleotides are TGTGCCAGCACCCCCTGGCAGGGGCTCATGGAGACCCAGTACTTC. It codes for CASTPWQGLMETQYF.